Below, 3 T cell receptor beta chains from the same sample are listed, as sequenced in a study of cytomegalovirus exposure and HLA in healthy donors (dated by TCRdb to the late 2010s). The method was the immunoSEQ multiplex PCR assay. The multiplex PCR relied on a mix of 60 forward primers for TCR Vbeta segments and 13 reverse primers for TCR Jbeta segments. TCRdb mirrors the immuneACCESS table, restricted to in-frame sequences. Some clones are absent from its copies; in checked studies, under half trace to an unresolved V gene, and the reason for the others is unknown. The sample table holds more than 150,000 clones, of which 81% were seen once. Of the sample, 1% to 1.5% is held by the ten largest clones. Sequencing used PBMCs. These receptors were collected from a man between 45 and 60 years old in good health and CMV-seropositive.

The chain recombines TRBV19 with TRBJ2-7; D possibly corresponds to TRBD2 (7 bases). Trimming removed 7 bases from V and 3 bases from J, with 16 bases in between. The CDR3 runs 14 residues. CDR1 LNHDA and CDR2 SQIVND come from the germline V gene (reference sequence). The CDR3 loop reads CASKGGVSSYEQYF. CDR3 nucleotides: TGTGCCAGTAAGGGGGGGGTATCGAGCTACGAGCAGTACTTC. Together with reference TRBV19 and TRBJ2-7, the CDR3 gives the full variable domain: DGGITQSPKYLFRKEGQNVTLSCEQNLNHDAMYWYRQDPGQGLRLIYYSQIVNDFQKGDIAEGYSVSREKKESFPLTVTSAQKNPTAFYLCASKGGVSSYEQYFGPGTRLTVT.

This chain links TRBV4-1 with TRBJ1-1, with 7 nucleotides matching TRBD1. Per the germline V gene, CDR1 is MGHRA and CDR2 is YSYEKL. The CDR3 loop spans 15 amino acids. V dropped 1 base and J dropped 5; count of bases not matched to a gene: 7. As DNA, the CDR3 is TGCGCCAGCAGCCAAGGCGAGACAGGGAAAACTGAAGCTTTCTTT. Translation: CASSQGETGKTEAFF.

This chain links TRBV5-1 with TRBJ1-2; TRBD1 aligns across 7 bases. With 0 bases clipped from V and 4 bases from J, the junction kept 9 bases outside the gene matches. The CDR3 spans 16 residues. Germline V gives CDR1 SGHRS, CDR2 YFSETQ. The CDR3 DNA sequence: TGCGCCAGCAGCTTGGGGACCGGGACAGCGATCTATGGCTACACCTTC. This translates into CASSLGTGTAIYGYTF.